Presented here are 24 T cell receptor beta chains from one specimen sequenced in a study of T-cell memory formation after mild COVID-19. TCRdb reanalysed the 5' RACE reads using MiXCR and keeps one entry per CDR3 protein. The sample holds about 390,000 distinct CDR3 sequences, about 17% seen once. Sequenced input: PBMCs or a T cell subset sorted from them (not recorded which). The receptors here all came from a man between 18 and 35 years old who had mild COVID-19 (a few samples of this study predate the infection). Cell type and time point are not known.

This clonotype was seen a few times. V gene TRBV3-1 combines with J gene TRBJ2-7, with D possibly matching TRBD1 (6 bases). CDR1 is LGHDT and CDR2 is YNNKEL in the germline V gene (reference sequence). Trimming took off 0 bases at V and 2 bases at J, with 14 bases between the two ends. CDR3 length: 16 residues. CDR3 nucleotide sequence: TGTGCCAGCAGCCAAGATGGGCAGGGGCCAGCCTACGAGCAGTACTTC. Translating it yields CASSQDGQGPAYEQYF.

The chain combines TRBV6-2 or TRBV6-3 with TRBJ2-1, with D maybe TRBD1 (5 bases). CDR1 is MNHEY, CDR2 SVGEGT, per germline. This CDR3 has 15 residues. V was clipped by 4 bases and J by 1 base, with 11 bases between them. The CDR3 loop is CASSFRAVSYNEQFF. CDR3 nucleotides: TGTGCCAGCAGTTTCAGGGCCGTATCCTACAATGAGCAGTTCTTC.

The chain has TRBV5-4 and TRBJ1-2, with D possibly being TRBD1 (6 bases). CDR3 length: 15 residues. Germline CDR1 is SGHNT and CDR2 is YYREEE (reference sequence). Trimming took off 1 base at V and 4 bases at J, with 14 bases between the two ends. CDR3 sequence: CASSLRVTGSYGYTF. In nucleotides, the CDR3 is TGTGCCAGCAGCTTGAGGGTGACAGGCTCCTATGGCTACACCTTC. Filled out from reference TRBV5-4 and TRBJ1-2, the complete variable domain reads ETGVTQSPTHLIKTRGQQVTLRCSSQSGHNTVSWYQQALGQGPQFIFQYYREEENGRGNFPPRFSGLQFPNYSSELNVNALELDDSALYLCASSLRVTGSYGYTFGSGTRLTVV.

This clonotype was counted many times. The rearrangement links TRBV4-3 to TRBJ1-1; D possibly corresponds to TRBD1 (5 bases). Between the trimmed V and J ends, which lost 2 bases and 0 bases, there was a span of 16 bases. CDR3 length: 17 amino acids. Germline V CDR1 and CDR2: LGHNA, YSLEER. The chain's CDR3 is CASSQPSRGKLNTEAFF. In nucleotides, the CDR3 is TGCGCCAGCAGCCAACCTTCAAGGGGAAAACTGAACACTGAAGCTTTCTTT.

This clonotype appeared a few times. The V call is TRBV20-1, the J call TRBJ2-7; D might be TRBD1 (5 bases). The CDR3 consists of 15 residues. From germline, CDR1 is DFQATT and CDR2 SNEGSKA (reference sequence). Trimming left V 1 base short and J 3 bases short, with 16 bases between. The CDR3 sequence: CSARVEGDSFYEQYF. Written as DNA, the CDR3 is TGCAGTGCTAGAGTAGAAGGAGACAGCTTCTACGAGCAGTACTTC.

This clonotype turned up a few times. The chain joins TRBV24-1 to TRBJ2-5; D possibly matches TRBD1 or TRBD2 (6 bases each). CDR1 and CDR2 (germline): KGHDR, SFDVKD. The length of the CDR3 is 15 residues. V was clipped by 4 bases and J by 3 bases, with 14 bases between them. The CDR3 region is CATSEVSGAKETQYF. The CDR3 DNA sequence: TGTGCCACCAGTGAGGTCTCGGGGGCGAAAGAGACCCAGTACTTC.

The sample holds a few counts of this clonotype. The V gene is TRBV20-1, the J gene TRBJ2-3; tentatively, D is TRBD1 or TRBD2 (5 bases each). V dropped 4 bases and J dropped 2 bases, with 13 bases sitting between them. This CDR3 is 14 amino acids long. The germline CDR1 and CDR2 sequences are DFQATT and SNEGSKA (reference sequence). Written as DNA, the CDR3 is TGCAGTGCTAACGGGGCAGCAAACACAGATACGCAGTATTTT. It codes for CSANGAANTDTQYF.

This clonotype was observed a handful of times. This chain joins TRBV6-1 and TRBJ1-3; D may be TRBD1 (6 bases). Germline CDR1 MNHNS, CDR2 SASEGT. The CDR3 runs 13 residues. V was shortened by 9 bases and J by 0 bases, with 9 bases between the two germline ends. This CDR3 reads CASSDSSGNTIYF. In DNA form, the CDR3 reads TGTGCCAGTTCGGACAGCTCTGGAAACACCATATATTTT.

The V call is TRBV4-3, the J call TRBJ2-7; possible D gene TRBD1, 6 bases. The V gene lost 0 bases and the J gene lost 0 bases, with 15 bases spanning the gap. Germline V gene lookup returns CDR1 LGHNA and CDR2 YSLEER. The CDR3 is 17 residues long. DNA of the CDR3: TGCGCCAGCAGCCAAGACCTCCCACAGGGCCTCTCCTACGAGCAGTACTTC. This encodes CASSQDLPQGLSYEQYF.

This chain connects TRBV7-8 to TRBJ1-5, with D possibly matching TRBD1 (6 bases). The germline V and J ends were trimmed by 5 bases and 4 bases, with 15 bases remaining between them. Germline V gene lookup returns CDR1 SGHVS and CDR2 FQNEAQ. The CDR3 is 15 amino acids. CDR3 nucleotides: TGTGCCAGCAGCCCACACGGGACATGGAATCAGCCCCAGCATTTT. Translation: CASSPHGTWNQPQHF.

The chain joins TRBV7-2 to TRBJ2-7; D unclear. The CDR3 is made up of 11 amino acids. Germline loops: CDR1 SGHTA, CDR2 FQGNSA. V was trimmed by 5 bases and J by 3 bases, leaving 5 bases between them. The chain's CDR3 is CASSINYEQYF. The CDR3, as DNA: TGTGCCAGCAGCATCAACTACGAGCAGTACTTC.

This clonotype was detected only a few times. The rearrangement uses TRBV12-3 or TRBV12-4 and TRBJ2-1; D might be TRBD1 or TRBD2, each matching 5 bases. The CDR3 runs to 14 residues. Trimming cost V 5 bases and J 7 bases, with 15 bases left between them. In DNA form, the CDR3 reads TGTGCCAGCAGTCCCAGTCCCGGGACGAATGAGCAGTTCTTC. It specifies CASSPSPGTNEQFF.

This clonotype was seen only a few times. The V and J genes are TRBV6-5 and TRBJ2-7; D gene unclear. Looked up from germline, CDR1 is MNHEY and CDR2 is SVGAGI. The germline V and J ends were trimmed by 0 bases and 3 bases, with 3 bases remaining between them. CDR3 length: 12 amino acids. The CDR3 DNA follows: TGTGCCAGCAGTTACTCACACTACGAGCAGTACGTC. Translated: CASSYSHYEQYV.

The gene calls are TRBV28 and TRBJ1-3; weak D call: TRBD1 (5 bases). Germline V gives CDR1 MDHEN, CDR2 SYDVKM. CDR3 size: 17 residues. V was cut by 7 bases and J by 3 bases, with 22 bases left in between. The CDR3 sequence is CASTDPFEGPNGNTIYF. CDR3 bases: TGTGCCAGCACCGATCCTTTTGAGGGACCCAATGGAAACACCATATATTTT.

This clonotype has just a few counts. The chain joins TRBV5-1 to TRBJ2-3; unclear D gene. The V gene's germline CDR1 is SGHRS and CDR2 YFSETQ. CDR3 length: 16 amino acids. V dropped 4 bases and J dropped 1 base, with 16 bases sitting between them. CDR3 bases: TGCGCCAGCAGCCTTGGCGTATTAGCCGGCACAGATACGCAGTATTTT. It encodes CASSLGVLAGTDTQYF.

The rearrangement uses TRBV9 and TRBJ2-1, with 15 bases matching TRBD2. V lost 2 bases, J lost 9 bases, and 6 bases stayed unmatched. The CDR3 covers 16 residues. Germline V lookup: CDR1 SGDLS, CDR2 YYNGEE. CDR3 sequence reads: CASSVGTSGRIGEQFF. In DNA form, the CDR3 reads TGTGCCAGCAGCGTGGGGACTAGCGGGAGGATAGGTGAGCAGTTCTTC.

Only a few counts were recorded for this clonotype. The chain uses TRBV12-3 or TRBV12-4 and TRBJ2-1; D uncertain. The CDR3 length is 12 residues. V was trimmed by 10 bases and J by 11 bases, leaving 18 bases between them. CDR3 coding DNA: TGTGCCACAGCGACGGAGACAATGAAGCAGTTCTTC. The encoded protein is CATATETMKQFF.

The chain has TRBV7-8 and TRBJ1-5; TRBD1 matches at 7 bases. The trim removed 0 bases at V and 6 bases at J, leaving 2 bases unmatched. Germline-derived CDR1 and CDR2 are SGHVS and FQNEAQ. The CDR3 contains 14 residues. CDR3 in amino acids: CASSLAGGGQPQHF. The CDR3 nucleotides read TGTGCCAGCAGCTTAGCAGGGGGCGGTCAGCCCCAGCATTTT.

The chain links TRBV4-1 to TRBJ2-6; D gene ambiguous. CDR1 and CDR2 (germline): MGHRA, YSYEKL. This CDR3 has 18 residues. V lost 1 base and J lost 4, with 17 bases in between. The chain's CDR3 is CASSQVRARSNGANVLTF. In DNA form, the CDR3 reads TGCGCCAGCAGCCAAGTAAGGGCGAGGTCGAACGGGGCCAACGTCCTGACTTTC.

Here the CDR3 reads CSAPGRTSGTGELFF. CDR3 coding DNA: TGCAGTGCACCTGGTAGGACCAGTGGAACCGGGGAGCTGTTTTTT. V and J are TRBV20-1 and TRBJ2-2, with unresolved D. With 6 bases removed from V and 5 bases from J, the gap between germline ends came to 19 bases. From germline, CDR1 is DFQATT and CDR2 SNEGSKA (reference sequence). The CDR3 consists of 15 residues.

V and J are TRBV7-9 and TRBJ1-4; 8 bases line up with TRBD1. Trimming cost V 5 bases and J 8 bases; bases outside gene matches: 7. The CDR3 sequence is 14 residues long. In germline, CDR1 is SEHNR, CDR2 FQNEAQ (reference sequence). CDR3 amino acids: CASSQTGAGEKLFF. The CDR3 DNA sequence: TGTGCCAGCAGCCAGACAGGGGCGGGGGAAAAACTGTTTTTT. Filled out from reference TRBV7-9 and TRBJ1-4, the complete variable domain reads DTGVSQNPRHKITKRGQNVTFRCDPISEHNRLYWYRQTLGQGPEFLTYFQNEAQLEKSRLLSDRFSAERPKGSFSTLEIQRTEQGDSAMYLCASSQTGAGEKLFFGSGTQLSVL.

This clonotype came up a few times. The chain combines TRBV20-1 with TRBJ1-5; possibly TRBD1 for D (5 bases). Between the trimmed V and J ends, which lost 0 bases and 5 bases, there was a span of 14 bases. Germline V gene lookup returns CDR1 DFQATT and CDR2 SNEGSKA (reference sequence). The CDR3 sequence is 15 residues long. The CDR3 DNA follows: TGCAGTGCTAGAGATCAAAGGGGCCCCTATCAGCCCCAGCATTTT. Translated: CSARDQRGPYQPQHF.

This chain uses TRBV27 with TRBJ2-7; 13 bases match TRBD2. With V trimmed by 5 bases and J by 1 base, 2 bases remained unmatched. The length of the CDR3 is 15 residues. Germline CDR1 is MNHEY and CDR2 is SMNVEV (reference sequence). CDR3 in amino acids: CASSPTSGGSYEQYV. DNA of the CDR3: TGTGCCAGCAGTCCGACTAGCGGGGGGTCCTACGAGCAGTACGTC.

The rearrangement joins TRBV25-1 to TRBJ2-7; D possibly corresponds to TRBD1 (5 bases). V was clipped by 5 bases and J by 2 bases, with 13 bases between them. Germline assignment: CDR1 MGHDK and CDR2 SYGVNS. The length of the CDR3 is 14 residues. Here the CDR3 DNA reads TGTGCCAGCAGTCCCCAAGGGGAAACCTACGAGCAGTACGTC. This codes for CASSPQGETYEQYV.